Listed below are T cell receptor beta chains from one sample, sequenced in a study of CD4+ T cells in melanoma. TCRdb's copy holds only in-frame clones and misses some; the assay was immunoSEQ multiplex PCR. The sample holds more than 90,000 clones; approximately 92% are singletons and the top ten take roughly 3.1%. Sequences were obtained from peripheral blood. The source of these receptors is a human donor with melanoma. CDR3s include the opening cysteine and the closing phenylalanine or tryptophan. A D gene is named only where the DNA matches it firmly. Clone sizes are given selectively: once, few, many, or a class where the clone is expanded.

v_gene	j_gene	abundance	d_gene	CDR3aa	CDR3nt
TRBV9	TRBJ2-1	-	-	CASSVGQNYNEQFF	TGTGCCAGCAGCGTAGGACAGAACTACAATGAGCAGTTCTTC
TRBV5-1	TRBJ2-3	-	TRBD2	CASSLGLAATDTQYF	TGCGCCAGCAGCTTGGGACTAGCGGCCACAGATACGCAGTATTTT
TRBV5-1	TRBJ1-2	-	-	CASSLIPDRNYGYTF	TGCGCCAGCAGCTTGATCCCCGACAGGAACTATGGCTACACCTTC
TRBV7-2	TRBJ1-5	-	-	CASSQAMGQPQHF	TGTGCCAGCAGCCAGGCAATGGGCCAGCCCCAGCATTTT
TRBV7-2	TRBJ2-6	-	TRBD2	CASSPKRTSGAGANVLTF	TGTGCCAGCAGCCCCAAGAGGACTAGCGGGGCCGGGGCCAACGTCCTGACTTTC
TRBV5-1	TRBJ2-3	once	TRBD1	CASSIGQGARSSTDTQYF	TGCGCCAGCAGCATCGGACAGGGGGCCCGCTCTAGCACAGATACGCAGTATTTT
TRBV10-2	TRBJ1-1	-	-	CASSERFEAFF	TGCGCCAGCAGTGAGCGTTTTGAAGCTTTCTTT
TRBV7-8	TRBJ2-3	-	-	CASSLVRITDTQYF	TGTGCCAGCAGCTTAGTAAGGATCACAGATACGCAGTATTTT
TRBV6-5	TRBJ1-2	-	TRBD1	CASSYNRGAYGYTF	TGTGCCAGCAGTTACAACAGGGGGGCTTATGGCTACACCTTC
TRBV27	TRBJ1-6	-	-	CASSPSRSYNSPLHF	TGTGCCAGCAGTCCCTCGAGGAGCTATAATTCACCCCTCCACTTT
TRBV19	TRBJ2-5	-	-	CASAPLLAEETQYF	TGTGCCAGTGCACCACTCCTAGCTGAAGAGACCCAGTACTTC
TRBV7-6	TRBJ1-5	-	-	CASSLGVASSNQPQHF	TGTGCCAGCAGCTTAGGGGTAGCGAGCTCAAATCAGCCCCAGCATTTT
TRBV7-2	TRBJ1-3	few	-	CASSLSSGNTIYF	TGTGCCAGCAGCTTGAGCTCTGGAAACACCATATATTTT
TRBV9	TRBJ2-2	-	TRBD2	CASSVRGGAGELFF	TGTGCCAGCAGCGTACGGGGGGGAGCCGGGGAGCTGTTTTTT
TRBV28	TRBJ2-3	once	-	CASTRYTDTQYF	TGTGCCAGCACACGGTACACAGATACGCAGTATTTT
TRBV28	TRBJ2-7	-	-	CASKTSYEQYF	TGTGCTAGCAAGACCTCCTACGAGCAGTACTTC
TRBV2	TRBJ1-2	-	-	CASSGRVVDTF	TGTGCCAGCAGTGGTCGTGTAGTGGATACCTTC
TRBV9	TRBJ2-7	-	-	CASSPDRAYEQYF	TGTGCCAGCAGCCCGGACAGAGCCTACGAGCAGTACTTC
TRBV14	TRBJ1-1	-	-	CASRHTDASTEAFF	TGTGCCAGCAGACATACAGACGCGAGCACTGAAGCTTTCTTT
TRBV28	TRBJ1-5	-	-	CASSRIGGSRFYSNQPQHF	TGTGCCAGCAGTCGGATTGGGGGAAGTCGATTTTATAGCAATCAGCCCCAGCATTTT
TRBV4-3	TRBJ2-1	-	-	CASSQDRGGATHNEQFF	TGCGCCAGCAGCCAAGACAGAGGGGGGGCAACCCACAATGAGCAGTTCTTC
TRBV5-4	TRBJ2-5	few	-	CASSLQTQETQYF	TGTGCCAGCAGCTTGCAAACACAAGAGACCCAGTACTTC
TRBV7-8	TRBJ2-5	-	-	CASSLIGLSQETQYF	TGTGCCAGCAGCTTAATTGGACTCAGCCAAGAGACCCAGTACTTC
TRBV5-1	TRBJ2-7	-	-	CASSLYGGQSSYEQYF	TGCGCCAGCAGCTTGTACGGCGGTCAGAGCTCCTACGAGCAGTACTTC
TRBV6-6	TRBJ2-3	once	-	CASSYVRVSTDTQYF	TGTGCCAGCAGTTACGTTAGAGTATCAACAGATACGCAGTATTTT
TRBV5-4	TRBJ2-5	-	TRBD1	CASSPRTGAMLETQYF	TGTGCCAGCAGCCCCAGGACAGGAGCAATGTTGGAGACCCAGTACTTC
TRBV6-4	TRBJ1-2	-	-	CASSDPHSLVYTF	TGTGCCAGCAGTGACCCCCACTCCTTAGTTTACACCTTC
TRBV7-3	TRBJ2-1	-	-	CASSSQRRGGSSYNEQFF	TGTGCCAGCAGCTCCCAAAGAAGGGGGGGGAGCTCCTACAATGAGCAGTTCTTC
TRBV28	TRBJ1-5	-	TRBD1	CASSPYGQGASNQPQHF	TGTGCCAGCAGTCCGTATGGACAGGGGGCCTCCAATCAGCCCCAGCATTTT
TRBV23-1	TRBJ2-4	-	-	CASSLRDPGAKNIQYF	TGCGCCAGCAGTCTTAGGGATCCTGGAGCCAAAAACATTCAGTACTTC
TRBV6-6	TRBJ2-1	-	-	CASSYGLAHNEQFF	TGTGCCAGCAGTTACGGGCTAGCGCACAATGAGCAGTTCTTC
TRBV9	TRBJ1-1	-	-	CASSLRGGTEAFF	TGTGCCAGCAGCCTCCGGGGTGGCACTGAAGCTTTCTTT
TRBV5-1	TRBJ2-5	-	-	CASSYAGIGETQYF	TGCGCCAGCAGCTATGCGGGAATTGGAGAGACCCAGTACTTC
TRBV7-9	TRBJ2-1	-	-	CASSPRGTQRVNEQFF	TGTGCCAGCAGCCCTCGCGGGACTCAGAGGGTCAATGAGCAGTTCTTC
TRBV2	TRBJ1-1	few	-	CASSEQGNTEAFF	TGTGCCAGCAGTGAACAGGGGAACACTGAAGCTTTCTTT
TRBV4-3	TRBJ1-4	-	-	CASSLDRSTNEKLFF	TGCGCCAGCAGCCTCGACAGATCAACTAATGAAAAACTGTTTTTT
TRBV18	TRBJ2-7	-	-	CASSPPSSLEQYF	TGTGCCAGCTCACCACCCAGCTCGCTCGAGCAGTACTTC
TRBV12-5	TRBJ2-5	-	-	CASGRGTEETQYF	TGTGCTAGTGGTCGCGGGACAGAAGAGACCCAGTACTTC
TRBV5-4	TRBJ2-4	-	TRBD1	CASSWGQGAAKNIQYF	TGTGCCAGCAGCTGGGGACAGGGGGCGGCCAAAAACATTCAGTACTTC
TRBV6-5	TRBJ1-5	-	TRBD1	CASSYPGQGHQPQHF	TGTGCCAGCAGTTATCCGGGACAGGGACATCAGCCCCAGCATTTT
TRBV7-8	TRBJ1-6	-	-	CASSSRGPFSPLHF	TGTGCCAGCAGCTCTCGGGGTCCGTTTTCACCCCTCCACTTT
TRBV4-2	TRBJ2-3	-	TRBD2	CASSQIGGGLRTDTQYF	TGTGCCAGCAGCCAAATAGGCGGGGGGCTAAGGACAGATACGCAGTATTTT
TRBV7-6	TRBJ2-7	-	-	CASTPTRGAEQYF	TGTGCCAGCACCCCCACGAGGGGGGCAGAGCAGTACTTC
TRBV13	TRBJ1-1	-	-	CASSTPDSNTEAFF	TGTGCCAGCAGCACCCCGGACAGCAACACTGAAGCTTTCTTT
TRBV5-1	TRBJ2-2	few	-	CASSLPTGELFF	TGCGCCAGCAGCTTGCCTACAGGAGAGCTGTTTTTT
TRBV6-4	TRBJ1-5	-	-	CASSAGGTDYQPQHF	TGTGCCAGCAGTGCGGGTGGGACGGACTATCAGCCCCAGCATTTT
TRBV14	TRBJ2-5	-	TRBD1	CASSQVGYGTGSEETQYF	TGTGCCAGCAGCCAAGTAGGCTACGGGACAGGGTCGGAAGAGACCCAGTACTTC
TRBV2	TRBJ1-1	once	-	CASSEGGGRATEAFF	TGTGCCAGCAGTGAAGGCGGGGGCAGGGCCACTGAAGCTTTCTTT
TRBV5-6	TRBJ1-1	-	-	CASSLEEGTEAFF	TGTGCCAGCAGCTTGGAAGAGGGAACTGAAGCTTTCTTT
TRBV28	TRBJ1-2	-	-	CASSLFAVEGYTF	TGTGCCAGCAGTTTATTCGCGGTAGAGGGCTACACCTTC
TRBV6-5	TRBJ1-2	-	TRBD1	CASSLQGNYGYTF	TGTGCCAGCAGTTTACAGGGGAACTATGGCTACACCTTC
TRBV5-1	TRBJ2-5	-	TRBD2	CASSSPGGGAETQYF	TGCGCCAGCAGCTCCCCAGGCGGGGGGGCCGAGACCCAGTACTTC